This TCR beta chain appears in the sequencing data of a study of cytomegalovirus exposure and HLA in healthy donors. Study-level points and caveats: Further analysis was carried out later, and it showed several of the most significant clusters appearing linked to common viral pathogens.

Remarks on this clone: Its matching antigen is unknown.

J was trimmed by 2 bases and V by 5 bases; bases with no gene match: 3. The CDR3 loop spans 15 amino acids. CDR1 is LNHDA, CDR2 SQIVND, per germline (reference sequence). With 60 Vbeta and 13 Jbeta primers, the PCR was carried out. The table came from immunoSEQ multiplex PCR; TCRdb's copy has only in-frame clones and leaves some out. The data hold about 120,000 clones, with roughly four fifths observed a single time. The source material was PBMCs. The chain combines TRBV19 with TRBJ1-5; 10 nucleotides align to TRBD1. The TCR comes from a woman younger than 30 in good health and CMV-seronegative. Here the CDR3 reads CASSQGTGGNQPQHF. The CDR3 nucleotides read TGTGCCAGTAGTCAAGGGACAGGGGGCAATCAGCCCCAGCATTTT.